This TCR beta chain came from a study of shared clonotypes between healthy human individuals. Study-wide results and caveats: Estimated clonotype richness was generally higher in naive than memory subsets.

Notes on this clone: No antigen is known for it. Other DNA sequences from this sample encode an identical CDR3 as well.

From germline, CDR1 is SGHRS and CDR2 YFSETQ. The V gene lost 2 bases and the J gene lost 4 bases, with 6 bases spanning the gap. The CDR3 totals 12 residues. Deep-level running was used for the assay. Clones were read by immunoSEQ multiplex PCR, and TCRdb kept only the in-frame ones, dropping some. The data show over 950,000 clones, about 80% seen once. Researchers partitioned CD4+ cells into CD45RA+ naive and CD45RA-negative memory subsets. This receptor was obtained from a man younger than 35 in good health. Some clones in this sample may be carry-over from other donors' samples. Sequenced input: memory CD4+ T cells from PBMCs. The subset here: CD45RA-negative fraction. The chain combines TRBV5-1 with TRBJ1-2; D might be TRBD1 (5 bases). CDR3 amino acids: CASSLDSYGYTF. Here the CDR3 DNA reads TGCGCCAGCAGCTTAGACAGCTATGGCTACACCTTC. The whole variable domain, remainder taken from reference TRBV5-1 and TRBJ1-2, is KAGVTQTPRYLIKTRGQQVTLSCSPISGHRSVSWYQQTPGQGLQFLFEYFSETQRNKGNFPGRFSGRQFSNSRSEMNVSTLELGDSALYLCASSLDSYGYTFGSGTRLTVV.